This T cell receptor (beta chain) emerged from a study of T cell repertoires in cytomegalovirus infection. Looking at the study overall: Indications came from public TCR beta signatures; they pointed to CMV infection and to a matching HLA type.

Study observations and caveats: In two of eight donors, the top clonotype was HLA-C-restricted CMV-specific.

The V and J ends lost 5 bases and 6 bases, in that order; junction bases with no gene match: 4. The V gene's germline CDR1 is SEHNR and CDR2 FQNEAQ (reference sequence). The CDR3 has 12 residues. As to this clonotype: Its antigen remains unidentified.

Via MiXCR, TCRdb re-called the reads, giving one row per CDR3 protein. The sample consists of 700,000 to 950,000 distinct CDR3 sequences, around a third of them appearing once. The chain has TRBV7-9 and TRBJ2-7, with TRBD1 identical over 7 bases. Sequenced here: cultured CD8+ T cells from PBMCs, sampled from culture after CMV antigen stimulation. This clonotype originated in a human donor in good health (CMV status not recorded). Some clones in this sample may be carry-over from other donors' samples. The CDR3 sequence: CASSVTGFEQYV. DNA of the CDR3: TGTGCCAGCAGCGTGACAGGGTTCGAGCAGTACGTC.